Listed below are T cell receptor beta chains from one sample, sequenced in a study of blood T cell repertoires in COVID-19. The repertoire was sequenced with immunoSEQ multiplex PCR; TCRdb's copy has only in-frame clones and lacks some. The sample contains about 77,000 clones, around 69% of which appear only once. Sequencing was done on a sample of peripheral blood. These receptor sequences come from an older man with active or convalescent COVID-19. CDR3s leave out the opening cysteine and the closing phenylalanine or tryptophan.

v_call,j_call,cdr3_aa
TRBV5-6,TRBJ2-5,ASSIPGGETQY
TRBV20-1,TRBJ1-1,SASDGQRAGDTEAF
TRBV24-1,TRBJ2-7,ATSDYQNYEQY
TRBV27,TRBJ1-1,ASSTRTGGAF
TRBV5-1,TRBJ2-3,ASSRWTGATDTQY
TRBV6-7,TRBJ1-5,ASSYQPNRNQPQH
TRBV18,TRBJ1-5,ASSPEGARQPQH
TRBV4-2,TRBJ2-7,ASSQGETGLYEQY
TRBV29-1,TRBJ2-1,SMNWQGYNEQF
TRBV6-5,TRBJ2-5,ATARRQETQY
TRBV11-3,TRBJ1-3,ASSLDSGQGNTIY
TRBV28,TRBJ1-5,ASMRQFNQPQH
TRBV18,TRBJ2-7,ASSARDRDFYEQY
TRBV20-1,TRBJ2-7,SASPIHEQY
TRBV5-4,TRBJ2-1,ASSLGGPYNEQF
TRBV7-9,TRBJ2-5,ASSVTSQETQY
TRBV2,TRBJ1-1,ASSGGNGPYEAF
TRBV5-1,TRBJ1-1,ASSWTGGYTGTEAF
TRBV7-3,TRBJ2-3,ASSLWAGGNTDTQY
TRBV27,TRBJ1-2,ASRRGGTVNYGYT
TRBV28,TRBJ1-1,ASSRTLTRMRAF
TRBV2,TRBJ1-5,ASSGTGGNQPQH
TRBV11-2,TRBJ2-5,ASSSSRVSETQY
TRBV18,TRBJ2-2,ASSTTSLAGAPGAGELF
TRBV3-1/TRBV3-2,TRBJ1-2,ASSPGEGAGLGGYT
TRBV25-1,TRBJ2-1,ASSSRDFNNEQF
TRBV2,TRBJ2-4,ASRGQGRNIQY
TRBV7-9,TRBJ2-7,ASSLAGGALSYEQY
TRBV27,TRBJ1-5,ASSPMGTPRGNQPQH
TRBV6-4,TRBJ2-1,ASSPGPGEVEQF
TRBV19,TRBJ1-5,AIGRLHSNQPQH
TRBV18,TRBJ2-3,ASSPPGLAGTFSTDTQY
TRBV6-1,TRBJ2-3,ASSEGRFRGSGRFPDTQY
TRBV9,TRBJ2-2,ASSVDPSTGELF
TRBV3-1/TRBV3-2,TRBJ2-1,ASSQEGRHEQF
TRBV9,TRBJ1-5,ASSVGGYQPQH
TRBV28,TRBJ2-7,ATTGRYEQY
TRBV2,TRBJ2-5,ASKLAETQY
TRBV7-9,TRBJ2-7,ASSLALQGSDEQY
TRBV27,TRBJ2-1,ASSAHRAEQF
TRBV5-5,TRBJ2-5,ASSLVSGETQY
TRBV10-3,TRBJ2-5,ATREYYSGGAGETQY
TRBV19,TRBJ2-5,ASSSTGETQY
TRBV6-5,TRBJ1-1,ASRKNLRDSSAF
TRBV7-3,TRBJ2-5,ASSLSGVQETQY
TRBV30,TRBJ1-6,AWAGGLQNSPLH
TRBV6-1,TRBJ1-3,ASSRDRAGNTIY
TRBV6-4,TRBJ2-3,ASSDNQGVNTDTQY
TRBV29-1,TRBJ2-3,SVAPGHGTDTQY
TRBV28,TRBJ2-3,ASKVAGASTDTQY
TRBV7-9,TRBJ1-1,ASSATGTEAF
TRBV7-3,TRBJ2-3,ASSSLGADTDTQY
TRBV5-4,TRBJ2-1,ASSSQGGRNEQF
TRBV6-1,TRBJ1-1,ASSEVGPGTEAF